The 27 T cell receptor beta chains in this list originate from one sample, sequenced in a study of shared clonotypes between healthy human individuals (dated by TCRdb to the early 2020s). The protocol used for the library was the immunoSEQ multiplex PCR assay. Entries here come from immuneACCESS through TCRdb and include only in-frame sequences with V and J called. Some clones fail to appear in such tables; in the studies checked, an unresolved V gene covers under half of the shortfall, and the cause of the remainder is unknown. Present in this sample are some 690,000 clones, about nine tenths of which were seen just once. The ten largest clones represent approximately 35% of the sample. What was sequenced was memory CD8+ T cells from PBMCs. What this sample's cell subset or site label stands for: CD45RO+ cells pooled with CCR7-negative TemRA cells. Every receptor here comes from a man aged 18-30 years in good health. Some clones in this sample may be carry-over from other donors' samples.

This clone was seen a single time. The CDR3 protein is CASSVGVGGNQPQHF. DNA for the CDR3: TGTGCCAGCAGCGTAGGAGTCGGCGGGAATCAGCCCCAGCATTTT. V usage is TRBV9 and J usage is TRBJ1-5; D is unclear. Deletions cut 0 bases from V and 4 bases from J, with 11 bases between. CDR1 and CDR2 from the germline V gene are SGDLS and YYNGEE. This CDR3 is built from 15 residues.

The CDR3: CASSLALGAGETQYF. DNA of the CDR3: TGCGCCAGCAGCTTGGCTTTGGGGGCGGGGGAGACCCAGTACTTC. The V gene is TRBV5-1, the J gene TRBJ2-5; the D call may be TRBD1 or TRBD2 (6 bases each). The germline CDR1 and CDR2 sequences are SGHRS and YFSETQ. Trimming removed 0 bases at V and 5 bases at J, with 14 bases between. The CDR3 spans 15 residues.

The chain uses TRBV15 and TRBJ1-5, with D tentatively TRBD1 (5 bases). The V gene lost 9 bases and the J gene lost 0 bases, with 9 bases spanning the gap. The CDR3 runs 13 residues. Germline CDR1 is LNHNV and CDR2 is YYDKDF (reference sequence). The CDR3 loop reads CATGGVSNQPQHF. CDR3 nucleotides: TGTGCCACGGGAGGGGTTAGCAATCAGCCCCAGCATTTT. Filled out from reference TRBV15 and TRBJ1-5, the complete variable domain reads DAMVIQNPRYQVTQFGKPVTLSCSQTLNHNVMYWYQQKSSQAPKLLFHYYDKDFNNEADTPDNFQSRRPNTSFCFLDIRSPGLGDTAMYLCATGGVSNQPQHFGDGTRLSIL.

The chain has TRBV7-9 and TRBJ2-1, with 7 bases that match TRBD2. Unmatched junction bases numbered 8, after V lost 6 bases and J lost 3 bases. This CDR3 region has 15 residues. Germline lookup yields CDR1 SEHNR and CDR2 FQNEAQ (reference sequence). CDR3 residues: CASSSQRELYNEQFF. In DNA, the CDR3 is TGTGCCAGCAGTTCTCAGCGGGAACTCTACAATGAGCAGTTCTTC.

This chain links TRBV28 with TRBJ1-5, with a weak D call TRBD1 (5 bases). The V gene's germline CDR1 is MDHEN and CDR2 SYDVKM. V gave up 0 bases and J gave up 2 bases, with 8 bases separating them. The CDR3 totals 15 residues. DNA for the CDR3: TGTGCCAGCAGTTTATGGGTAGGGGGCAATCAGCCCCAGCATTTT. Encoded protein: CASSLWVGGNQPQHF.

CDR3 in amino acids: CASSLYRGRERSYEQYF. CDR3 DNA sequence: TGCGCCAGCAGCCTATACCGCGGGAGGGAGCGCTCCTACGAGCAGTACTTC. The chain links TRBV4-3 to TRBJ2-7, with 9 bases identical to TRBD2. V was pared by 4 bases and J by 0 bases, with 10 bases of the junction left unmatched. The CDR3 covers 17 residues. Germline CDR1 and CDR2: LGHNA and YSLEER.

The chain combines TRBV18 with TRBJ2-3; possibly TRBD1 for D (5 bases). The V and J ends lost 2 bases and 4 bases respectively, with 10 bases between them. CDR3 length equals 14 residues. CDR1 and CDR2 from the germline V gene are KGHSH and LQKENI. CDR3 nucleotides: TGTGCCAGCTCACCAATGGAAGGGGCAGATACGCAGTATTTT. It translates to CASSPMEGADTQYF. The full variable domain, rest sourced from reference TRBV18 and TRBJ2-3, is NAGVMQNPRHLVRRRGQEARLRCSPMKGHSHVYWYRQLPEEGLKFMVYLQKENIIDESGMPKERFSAEFPKEGPSILRIQQVVRGDSAAYFCASSPMEGADTQYFGPGTRLTVL.

The V and J genes are TRBV7-9 and TRBJ2-3, with 11 nucleotides matching TRBD2. CDR1 SEHNR and CDR2 FQNEAQ come from the germline V gene (reference sequence). The CDR3 contains 16 residues. V lost 1 base, J lost 2 bases, and 2 bases stayed unmatched. The CDR3 spells CASSLGLAGTTDTQYF. CDR3 sequence (DNA): TGTGCCAGCAGCTTAGGACTAGCGGGAACCACAGATACGCAGTATTTT.

The J gene is TRBJ2-2, the V gene TRBV6-5; TRBD2 matches at 7 bases. The ends lost 7 bases at V and 3 bases at J; junction bases unmatched: 5. The CDR3 covers 14 residues. The germline CDR1 and CDR2 sequences are MNHEY and SVGAGI. The CDR3 loop reads CASKRGGDTGELFF. In nucleotides, the CDR3 is TGTGCCAGCAAGCGGGGCGGGGACACCGGGGAGCTGTTTTTT.

This clone was counted a single time. The chain combines TRBV5-4 with TRBJ2-7; D unresolved. Germline loops: CDR1 SGHNT, CDR2 YYREEE (reference sequence). V was pared by 5 bases and J by 3 bases, with 9 bases between. The CDR3 contains 12 residues. The CDR3 here is CASRKGIYEQYF. CDR3 DNA: TGTGCCAGCAGGAAGGGAATCTACGAGCAGTACTTC.

The chain recombines TRBV10-2 with TRBJ2-7; TRBD1 aligns across 9 bases. The CDR3 has 14 residues. The V and J ends lost 4 bases and 6 bases, in that order; junction bases with no gene match: 7. CDR1 and CDR2 from the germline V gene are WSHSY and SAAADI. The CDR3: CASSVIKTGGEQYF. The CDR3, as DNA: TGCGCCAGCAGTGTCATAAAGACAGGGGGCGAGCAGTACTTC.

Points on this clone: This may be a read error, as it is one base from a much larger clone. The CDR3: CASSQSIGYEQYF. CDR3 nucleotide sequence: TGCGCCAGCAGCCAATCAATAGGCTACGAGCAGTACTTC. The rearrangement joins TRBV4-1 to TRBJ2-7; D remains unclear. This CDR3 is built from 13 residues. With 2 bases removed from V and 3 bases from J, the gap between germline ends came to 8 bases. CDR1 is MGHRA and CDR2 is YSYEKL in the germline V gene.

The chain carries TRBV6-5 and TRBJ1-1; D is perhaps TRBD1 (5 bases). Trimming pared 8 bases from V and 6 bases from J, leaving 16 bases between. The CDR3 length is 13 residues. Germline-derived CDR1 and CDR2 are MNHEY and SVGAGI. The CDR3 DNA sequence: TGTGCCAGCGCCGCGGGGCTAGCCGCTGAAGCTTTCTTT. This sequence encodes CASAAGLAAEAFF.

This chain connects TRBV7-9 to TRBJ1-3; D is undetermined. Trimming removed 3 bases from V and 4 bases from J, with 10 bases in between. The CDR3 is made up of 14 amino acids. Per the germline V gene, CDR1 is SEHNR and CDR2 is FQNEAQ (reference sequence). CDR3 in amino acids: CASSFPGEGNTIYF. The CDR3 nucleotides read TGTGCCAGCAGCTTCCCCGGGGAAGGAAACACCATATATTTT. The whole variable domain, filled in from reference TRBV7-9 and TRBJ1-3, reads DTGVSQNPRHKITKRGQNVTFRCDPISEHNRLYWYRQTLGQGPEFLTYFQNEAQLEKSRLLSDRFSAERPKGSFSTLEIQRTEQGDSAMYLCASSFPGEGNTIYFGEGSWLTVV.

This rearrangement joins TRBV9 to TRBJ2-1; 8 bases agree with TRBD2. Germline assignment: CDR1 SGDLS and CDR2 YYNGEE. After removal of 3 bases from V and 8 bases from J, the junction contained 7 bases not matched to a gene. The CDR3 length is 14 residues. CDR3 DNA sequence: TGTGCCAGCAGCGCCGCGGGGCGGGGGGATGAGCAGTTCTTC. Protein product: CASSAAGRGDEQFF.

The rearrangement joins TRBV27 to TRBJ2-1, with 7 bases identical to TRBD2. There are 13 residues in the CDR3. The germline V gene has CDR1 MNHEY and CDR2 SMNVEV (reference sequence). The J segment lost 8 bases and the V segment lost 3 bases, leaving 4 bases of the junction unmatched. The CDR3 sequence: CASSFTSAHEQFF. In DNA, the CDR3 is TGTGCCAGCAGTTTTACTAGCGCCCATGAGCAGTTCTTC.

The chain joins TRBV16 to TRBJ1-2; D remains ambiguous. Looked up from germline, CDR1 is KGHSY and CDR2 is FQNENV. Deletions cut 0 bases from V and 4 bases from J, with 15 bases between. This CDR3 is 16 amino acids long. CDR3 sequence (DNA): TGTGCCAGCAGCCAATCACCTGGTGGAGCCCCCTATGGCTACACCTTC. Amino acids: CASSQSPGGAPYGYTF.

The chain joins TRBV27 to TRBJ1-5; no definite D call. CDR1 and CDR2 (germline): MNHEY, SMNVEV (reference sequence). CDR3 length: 14 amino acids. V was trimmed by 4 bases and J by 0 bases, leaving 7 bases between them. The DNA for the CDR3 is TGTGCCAGCAGTTCCCCCTTTAGCAATCAGCCCCAGCATTTT. It yields the protein CASSSPFSNQPQHF.

The chain is built from TRBV19 and TRBJ1-1; D not certain. The CDR3 is 15 amino acids. Trimming took off 3 bases at V and 2 bases at J, with 13 bases between the two ends. Looked up from germline, CDR1 is LNHDA and CDR2 is SQIVND (reference sequence). The CDR3 DNA reads TGTGCCAGTAGTATTTTTCCGGATTTAAACACTGAAGCTTTCTTT. Translation: CASSIFPDLNTEAFF.

Concerning this clone: This sample also contains other DNA sequences that code for the same CDR3. J is TRBJ2-7 and V is TRBV12-5, with 8 bases aligning to TRBD2. V shed 3 bases, J shed 5 bases, and the junction held 0 bases outside the gene matches. CDR1 is LGHNT, CDR2 FRNRAP, per germline. The CDR3 extends over 12 amino acids. The CDR3 DNA sequence: TGTGCTAGTGGTTTCGGGGGGGACGAGCAGTACTTC. This gives the protein CASGFGGDEQYF.

Points on this clone: Other DNA sequences in the same sample also yield this CDR3. The chain links TRBV27 to TRBJ1-1, with a weak D call TRBD1 (5 bases). V was shortened by 2 bases and J by 1 base, with 5 bases between the two germline ends. The CDR3 runs 13 residues. Germline CDR1 and CDR2: MNHEY and SMNVEV (reference sequence). Here the CDR3 reads CASSLGGNTEAFF. The CDR3 nucleotides are TGTGCCAGCAGTTTAGGGGGGAACACTGAAGCTTTCTTT.

The genes are TRBV25-1 and TRBJ1-3, with unresolved D. Trimming took off 8 bases at V and 2 bases at J, with 13 bases between the two ends. Germline CDR1 is MGHDK and CDR2 is SYGVNS. The CDR3 runs to 14 residues. The CDR3 bases are TGTGCCAGCGCTAGGCTGGGTACTGGAAACACCATATATTTT. It translates to CASARLGTGNTIYF.

The V and J genes are TRBV7-9 and TRBJ2-1, with no clear D. The CDR3 contains 13 residues. Germline loops: CDR1 SEHNR, CDR2 FQNEAQ (reference sequence). The V and J ends lost 7 bases and 6 bases respectively, with 13 bases between them. DNA for the CDR3: TGTGCCAGCAATCCGCCTGGCGCCAATGAGCAGTTCTTC. Its protein product is CASNPPGANEQFF.

V is TRBV5-1 and J is TRBJ2-1; 10 bases line up with TRBD1. This CDR3 is built from 19 residues. CDR1 is SGHRS, CDR2 YFSETQ, per germline. V shed 0 bases and J 1 base; nucleotides not matched to a gene: 10. The CDR3 nucleotides are TGCGCCAGCAGCTTGGGGTGGATGACAGGGGGCGCATCCTACAATGAGCAGTTCTTC. Translation gives CASSLGWMTGGASYNEQFF. The full variable domain, in which reference TRBV5-1 and TRBJ2-1 provide the parts outside the CDR3, is KAGVTQTPRYLIKTRGQQVTLSCSPISGHRSVSWYQQTPGQGLQFLFEYFSETQRNKGNFPGRFSGRQFSNSRSEMNVSTLELGDSALYLCASSLGWMTGGASYNEQFFGPGTRLTVL.

This chain uses TRBV11-2 with TRBJ2-7, with 9 bases fitting TRBD1. The V gene's germline CDR1 is SGHAT and CDR2 FQNNGV. With V trimmed by 1 base and J by 3 bases, 10 bases remained unmatched. The CDR3 has 17 residues. The CDR3, as DNA: TGTGCCAGCAGCTTAGGTTTCTCTGGACAGGGGTTCTACGAGCAGTACTTC. Translation gives CASSLGFSGQGFYEQYF.

The V gene is TRBV28, the J gene TRBJ2-7; D is possibly TRBD2 (6 bases). The CDR3 has 13 residues. The V gene lost 3 bases and the J gene lost 3 bases, with 9 bases spanning the gap. In germline, CDR1 is MDHEN, CDR2 SYDVKM. This CDR3 reads CASSFRGIYEQYF. For the CDR3, the DNA is TGTGCCAGCAGTTTCCGGGGGATCTACGAGCAGTACTTC.

The chain combines TRBV9 with TRBJ2-5; weak D call: TRBD1 (6 bases). Per germline, CDR1 SGDLS and CDR2 YYNGEE. The V end was cut by 4 bases, the J end by 5 bases, with 15 bases between. CDR3 length: 14 residues. CDR3: CASSTRQDVETQYF. The CDR3 DNA reads TGTGCCAGCAGCACAAGACAGGATGTGGAGACCCAGTACTTC.